This entry describes one TCR beta chain. Its antigen remains unidentified. The donors belonged to the roughly 110-subject validation cohort, separate from the approximately 700-subject first cohort. The data derive from a study of cytomegalovirus exposure and HLA in healthy donors. Study-level findings and limits: Rarity characterized most TCR sequences, yet some public TCRs appeared in many donors. High sensitivity and specificity were reportedly achieved when the classifier diagnosed cytomegalovirus status. In vitro confirmation showed three CMV-associated chains to be CMV antigen specific.

Germline CDR1 is LGHNA and CDR2 is YNFKEQ. V was clipped by 4 bases and J by 2 bases; unmatched bases: 9. The CDR3 consists of 17 residues. Method: immunoSEQ multiplex PCR; TCRdb's copy keeps in-frame clones and lacks some. The sample shows about 140,000 clones, 80% to 95% of them seen only once. This clonotype was obtained from a man aged 18 to 30 in good health and CMV-seronegative. The chain carries TRBV4-2 and TRBJ2-7; 12 nucleotides align to TRBD2. Source material: PBMCs. The CDR3 DNA reads as TGTGCCAGCAGCCCTATGACTAGCGGGGGCCATACCTACGAGCAGTACTTC. Translated: CASSPMTSGGHTYEQYF.